This T cell receptor (beta chain) was observed in a study of resident and recirculating memory T cells in vitiligo. As for the study in general: Shave-biopsy epidermis from lesional and nonlesional skin was sequenced alongside PBMCs.

Confetti depigmentation, marking active vitiligo, was absent in these patients. Patients had received no treatment within the previous three months. The table came from immunoSEQ multiplex PCR; TCRdb's copy has only in-frame clones and leaves some out. The sample carries roughly 80,000 clones, about 90% recorded once. The sample consisted of blood. This TCR derives from a male donor with vitiligo.

The CDR3 DNA is TGCGCCAGCAGTCAGTGGGCCTTCCTCAACATTCAGTACTTC. It specifies CASSQWAFLNIQYF. The chain uses TRBV4-1 and TRBJ2-4, with no clear D. The CDR3 contains 14 residues. V was pared by 6 bases and J by 7 bases, with 16 bases between. Germline V lookup: CDR1 MGHRA, CDR2 YSYEKL.